A few counts support the clone carrying this TCR beta chain. The method was immunoSEQ multiplex PCR; TCRdb's version includes in-frame clones alone and lacks a portion of them. The table shows 200,000 or so clones, with more than 70% occurring only once. This CDR3 is 13 amino acids long. V was pared by 8 bases and J by 5 bases, with 16 bases between. Germline CDR1 reads SNHLY; CDR2 reads FYNNEI. This entry is derived from a study of blood T cell repertoires in COVID-19. On the study more broadly: The analysed material was cDNA or gDNA that came from T cells, B-cell-depleted T cells, or PBMCs.

Assignments of participants to cohorts depended upon their own reported clinical history. Material for sequencing was PBMCs or T cells enriched from blood (not recorded which). The receptor comes from a middle-aged woman with acute COVID-19. This chain links TRBV2 with TRBJ2-7; D remains unclear. CDR3 DNA: TGTGCCAGCCTTGCCGATCAGTCCCACGAGCAGTACTTC. This encodes CASLADQSHEQYF.